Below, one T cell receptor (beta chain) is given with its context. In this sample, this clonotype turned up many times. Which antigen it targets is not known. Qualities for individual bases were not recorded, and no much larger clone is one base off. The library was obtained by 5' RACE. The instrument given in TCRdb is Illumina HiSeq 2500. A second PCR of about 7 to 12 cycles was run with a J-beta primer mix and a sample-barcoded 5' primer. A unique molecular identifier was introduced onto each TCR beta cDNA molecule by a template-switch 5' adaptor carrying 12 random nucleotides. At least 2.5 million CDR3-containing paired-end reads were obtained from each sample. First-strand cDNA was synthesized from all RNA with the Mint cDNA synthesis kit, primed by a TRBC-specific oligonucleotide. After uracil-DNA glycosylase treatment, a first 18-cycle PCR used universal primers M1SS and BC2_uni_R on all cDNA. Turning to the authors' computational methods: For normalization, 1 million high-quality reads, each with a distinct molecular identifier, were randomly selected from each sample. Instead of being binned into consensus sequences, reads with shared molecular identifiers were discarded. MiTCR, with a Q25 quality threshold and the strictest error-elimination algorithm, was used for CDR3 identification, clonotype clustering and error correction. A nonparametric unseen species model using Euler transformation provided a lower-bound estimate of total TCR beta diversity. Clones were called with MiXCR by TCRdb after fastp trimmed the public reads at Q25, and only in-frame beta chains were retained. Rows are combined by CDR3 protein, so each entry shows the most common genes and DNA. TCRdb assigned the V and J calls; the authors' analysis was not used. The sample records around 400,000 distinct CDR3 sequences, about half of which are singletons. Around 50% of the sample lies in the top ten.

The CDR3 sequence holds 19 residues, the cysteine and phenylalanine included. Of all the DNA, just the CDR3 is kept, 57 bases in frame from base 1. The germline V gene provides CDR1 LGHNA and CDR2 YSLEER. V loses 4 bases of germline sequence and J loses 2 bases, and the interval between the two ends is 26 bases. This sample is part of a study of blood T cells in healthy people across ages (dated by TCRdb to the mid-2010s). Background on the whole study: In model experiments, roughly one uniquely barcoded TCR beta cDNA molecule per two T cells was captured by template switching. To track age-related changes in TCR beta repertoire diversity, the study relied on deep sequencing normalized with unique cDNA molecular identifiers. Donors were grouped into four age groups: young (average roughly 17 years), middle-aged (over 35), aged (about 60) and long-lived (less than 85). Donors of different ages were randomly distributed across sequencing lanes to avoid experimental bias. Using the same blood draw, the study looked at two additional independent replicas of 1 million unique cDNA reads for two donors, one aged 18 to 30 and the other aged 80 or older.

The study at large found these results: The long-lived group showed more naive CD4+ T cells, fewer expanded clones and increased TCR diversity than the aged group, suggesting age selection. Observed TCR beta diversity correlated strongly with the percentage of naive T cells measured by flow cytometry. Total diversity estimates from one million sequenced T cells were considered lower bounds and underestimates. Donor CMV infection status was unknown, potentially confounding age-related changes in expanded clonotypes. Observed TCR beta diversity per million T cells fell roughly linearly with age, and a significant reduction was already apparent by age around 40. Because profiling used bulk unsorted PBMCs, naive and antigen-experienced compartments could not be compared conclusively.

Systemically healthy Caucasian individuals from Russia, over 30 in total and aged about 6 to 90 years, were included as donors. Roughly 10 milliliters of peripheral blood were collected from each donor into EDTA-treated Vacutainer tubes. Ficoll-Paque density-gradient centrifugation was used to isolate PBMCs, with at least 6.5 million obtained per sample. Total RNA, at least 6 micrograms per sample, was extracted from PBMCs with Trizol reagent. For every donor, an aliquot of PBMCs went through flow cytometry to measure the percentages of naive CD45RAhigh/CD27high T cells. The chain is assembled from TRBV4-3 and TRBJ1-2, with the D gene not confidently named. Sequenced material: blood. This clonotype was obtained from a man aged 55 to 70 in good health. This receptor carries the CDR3 CASSLAVERALTSNYGYTF. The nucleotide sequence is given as TGCGCCAGCAGCCTCGCGGTGGAAAGGGCGCTAACCTCCAACTATGGCTACACCTTC.